The rows below give T cell receptor beta chains drawn from one sample of a study of blood T cell repertoires in COVID-19. Using immunoSEQ multiplex PCR, the repertoire was profiled, and TCRdb retains in-frame clones only, with some absent. The table shows tens of thousands of clones, with about 85% occurring only once. Sequenced sample: peripheral blood. These receptor sequences come from a woman aged 50 to 65 with COVID-19, enrolled during active disease. Each CDR3 is given with its conserved first and last residue. Fields, in order: V gene, D gene, J gene, CDR3 protein, CDR3 DNA. The D gene is left open where the match is weak.

>TRBV11-3|NA|TRBJ2-5
CASSFTGGREETQYF
TGTGCCAGCAGCTTCACAGGGGGGAGGGAAGAGACCCAGTACTTC
>TRBV19|NA|TRBJ2-3
CASTTGVGDTQYF
TGTGCCAGTACAACCGGAGTTGGAGATACGCAGTATTTT
>TRBV19|TRBD2|TRBJ2-7
CASSMAASGSYEQYF
TGTGCCAGTAGTATGGCGGCTAGCGGGAGCTACGAGCAGTACTTC
>TRBV7-3|NA|TRBJ1-2
CASSPQGMLNYGYTF
TGTGCCAGCAGCCCGCAGGGGATGTTAAACTATGGCTACACCTTC
>TRBV11-2|TRBD2|TRBJ2-3
CASRLAGATDTQYF
TGTGCCAGCAGGCTAGCGGGGGCAACAGATACGCAGTATTTT
>TRBV6-5|TRBD1|TRBJ1-3
CASSYGTGVGGNTIYF
TGTGCCAGCAGTTACGGTACAGGGGTTGGTGGAAACACCATATATTTT
>TRBV9|TRBD1|TRBJ2-7
CASSPRGTEESYEQYF
TGTGCCAGCAGCCCAAGAGGGACAGAGGAGTCCTACGAGCAGTACTTC
>TRBV5-1|NA|TRBJ1-1
CASRGHFEAFF
TGCGCCAGCAGGGGACACTTTGAAGCTTTCTTT
>TRBV3-1/TRBV3-2|TRBD2|TRBJ2-3
CASSPPSGRNTQYF
TGTGCCAGCAGCCCACCTAGCGGGAGAAATACGCAGTATTTT
>TRBV30|TRBD1|TRBJ1-5
CAWSVPTGRNQPQHF
TGTGCCTGGAGTGTCCCGACAGGGAGGAATCAGCCCCAGCATTTT